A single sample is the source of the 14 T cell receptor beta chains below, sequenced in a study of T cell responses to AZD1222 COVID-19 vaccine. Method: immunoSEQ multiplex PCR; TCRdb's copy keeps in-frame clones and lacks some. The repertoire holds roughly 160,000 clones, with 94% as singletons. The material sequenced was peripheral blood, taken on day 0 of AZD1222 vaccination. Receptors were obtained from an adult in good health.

CDR3 region: CASSPDLTGELFF. CDR3 nucleotides: TGTGCCAGCAGCCCTGACTTAACCGGGGAGCTGTTTTTT. The chain joins TRBV7-2 to TRBJ2-2; D gene ambiguous. Germline V gives CDR1 SGHTA, CDR2 FQGNSA. Between the trimmed V and J ends, which lost 5 bases and 5 bases, there was a span of 9 bases. The length of the CDR3 is 13 residues.

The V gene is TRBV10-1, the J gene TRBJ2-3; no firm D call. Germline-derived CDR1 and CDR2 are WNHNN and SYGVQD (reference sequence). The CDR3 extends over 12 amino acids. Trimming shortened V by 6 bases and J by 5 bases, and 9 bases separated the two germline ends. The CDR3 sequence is CASSERGDTQYF. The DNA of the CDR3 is TGCGCCAGCAGCGAACGTGGAGATACGCAGTATTTT.

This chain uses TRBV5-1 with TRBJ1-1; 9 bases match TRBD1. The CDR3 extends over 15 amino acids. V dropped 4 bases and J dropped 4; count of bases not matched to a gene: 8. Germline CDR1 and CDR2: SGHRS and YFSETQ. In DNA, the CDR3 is TGCGCCAGCAGCGCCAACACAGGGGGCCGCACTGAAGCTTTCTTT. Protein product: CASSANTGGRTEAFF.

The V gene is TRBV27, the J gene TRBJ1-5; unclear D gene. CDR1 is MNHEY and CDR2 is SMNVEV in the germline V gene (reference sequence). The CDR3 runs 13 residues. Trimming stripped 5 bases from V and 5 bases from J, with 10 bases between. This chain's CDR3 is CASSMQRDQPQHF. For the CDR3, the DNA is TGTGCCAGCAGTATGCAGAGGGATCAGCCCCAGCATTTT.

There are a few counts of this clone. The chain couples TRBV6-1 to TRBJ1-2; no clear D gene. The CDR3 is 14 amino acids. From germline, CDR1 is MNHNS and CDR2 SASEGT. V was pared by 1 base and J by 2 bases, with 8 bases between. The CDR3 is CASSEGTLNYGYTF. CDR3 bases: TGTGCCAGCAGTGAAGGGACGTTGAACTATGGCTACACCTTC.

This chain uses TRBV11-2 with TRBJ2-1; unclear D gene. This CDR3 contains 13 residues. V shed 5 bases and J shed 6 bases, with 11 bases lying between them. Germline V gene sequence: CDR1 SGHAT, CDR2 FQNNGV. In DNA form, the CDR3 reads TGTGCCAGCAGCCGGTTAACTCCCAATGAGCAGTTCTTC. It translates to CASSRLTPNEQFF.

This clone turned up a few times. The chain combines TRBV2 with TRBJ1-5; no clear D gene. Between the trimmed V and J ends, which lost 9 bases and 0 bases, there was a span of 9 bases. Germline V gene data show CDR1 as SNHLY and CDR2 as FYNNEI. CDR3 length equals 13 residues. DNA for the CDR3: TGTGCCAGTCTCGAGTTTAGCAATCAGCCCCAGCATTTT. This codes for CASLEFSNQPQHF. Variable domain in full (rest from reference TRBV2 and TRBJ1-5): EPEVTQTPSHQVTQMGQEVILRCVPISNHLYFYWYRQILGQKVEFLVSFYNNEISEKSEIFDDQFSVERPDGSNFTLKIRSTKLEDSAMYFCASLEFSNQPQHFGDGTRLSIL.

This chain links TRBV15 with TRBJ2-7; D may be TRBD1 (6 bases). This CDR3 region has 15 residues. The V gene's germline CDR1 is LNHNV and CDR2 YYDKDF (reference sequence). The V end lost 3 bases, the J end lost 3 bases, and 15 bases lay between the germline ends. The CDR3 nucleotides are TGTGCCACCAGCAGGTCCTCCGGGACACTCTACGAGCAGTACTTC. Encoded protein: CATSRSSGTLYEQYF.

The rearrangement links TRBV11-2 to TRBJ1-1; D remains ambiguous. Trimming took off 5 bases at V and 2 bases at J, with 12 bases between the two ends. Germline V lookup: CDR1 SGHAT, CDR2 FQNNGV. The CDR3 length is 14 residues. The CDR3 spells CASSGLQQNTEAFF. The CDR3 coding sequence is TGTGCCAGCAGCGGACTACAGCAAAACACTGAAGCTTTCTTT.

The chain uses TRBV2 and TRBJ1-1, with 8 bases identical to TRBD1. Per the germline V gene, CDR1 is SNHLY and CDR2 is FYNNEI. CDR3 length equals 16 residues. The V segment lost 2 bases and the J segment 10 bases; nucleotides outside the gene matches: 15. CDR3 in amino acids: CASSELGTGGPGRAFF. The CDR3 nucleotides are TGTGCCAGCAGTGAACTCGGGACAGGAGGCCCAGGGAGAGCTTTCTTT.

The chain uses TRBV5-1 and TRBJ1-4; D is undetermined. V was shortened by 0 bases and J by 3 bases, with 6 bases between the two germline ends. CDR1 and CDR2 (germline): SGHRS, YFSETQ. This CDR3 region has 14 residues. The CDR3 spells CASSLGWANEKLFF. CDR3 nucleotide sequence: TGCGCCAGCAGCTTGGGTTGGGCTAATGAAAAACTGTTTTTT.

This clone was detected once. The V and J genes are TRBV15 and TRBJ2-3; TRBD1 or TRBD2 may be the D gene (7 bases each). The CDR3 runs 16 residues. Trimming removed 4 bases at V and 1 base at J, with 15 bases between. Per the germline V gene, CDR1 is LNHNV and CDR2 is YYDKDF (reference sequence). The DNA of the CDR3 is TGTGCCACCAGCATTAACAGGGGAGGGGGCACAGATACGCAGTATTTT. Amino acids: CATSINRGGGTDTQYF.

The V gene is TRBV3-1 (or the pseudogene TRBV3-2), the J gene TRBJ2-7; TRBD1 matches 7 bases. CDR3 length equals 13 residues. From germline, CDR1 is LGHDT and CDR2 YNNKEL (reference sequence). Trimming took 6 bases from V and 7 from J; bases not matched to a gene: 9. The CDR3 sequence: CASRFEGAGEQYF. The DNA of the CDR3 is TGTGCCAGCAGATTCGAGGGGGCAGGAGAGCAGTACTTC.

In DNA, the CDR3 is TGTGCCAGCAGCCCCTCGGCGGGAGGGCCTTACGGGGAGCAGTACTTC. Its translation is CASSPSAGGPYGEQYF. This chain joins TRBV7-3 and TRBJ2-7, with 9 bases identical to TRBD2. The CDR3 is made up of 16 amino acids. The germline gives CDR1 SGHTA, CDR2 FQGTGA. The V and J ends lost 5 bases and 7 bases, in that order; junction bases with no gene match: 15. The full variable domain, with the rest looked up from reference TRBV7-3 and TRBJ2-7, is GAGVSQTPSNKVTEKGKYVELRCDPISGHTALYWYRQSLGQGPEFLIYFQGTGAADDSGLPNDRFFAVRPEGSVSTLKIQRTERGDSAVYLCASSPSAGGPYGEQYFGPGTRLTVT.